Given below is one TCR beta chain in context. Trimming removed 0 bases from V and 5 bases from J; junction bases left unmatched: 6. Looked up from germline, CDR1 is SGHNT and CDR2 is YENEEA. The CDR3 has 16 amino acids. This record belongs to a study of cytomegalovirus exposure and HLA in healthy donors. Primers: 60 Vbeta forward and 13 Jbeta reverse. Sequenced by immunoSEQ multiplex PCR; TCRdb stores in-frame clones only, minus some. The top ten hold roughly 7.4% of the sample, which has 250,000 or so clones, about 81% seen once. The chain carries TRBV11-3 and TRBJ1-5; TRBD1 aligns across 8 bases. The sequence derives from a woman in her sixties or seventies in good health and CMV-seropositive. Input material: PBMCs. In DNA, the CDR3 is TGTGCCAGCAGCTTAGATGTTGGACAGGGCGATCAGCCCCAGCATTTT. It translates to CASSLDVGQGDQPQHF.